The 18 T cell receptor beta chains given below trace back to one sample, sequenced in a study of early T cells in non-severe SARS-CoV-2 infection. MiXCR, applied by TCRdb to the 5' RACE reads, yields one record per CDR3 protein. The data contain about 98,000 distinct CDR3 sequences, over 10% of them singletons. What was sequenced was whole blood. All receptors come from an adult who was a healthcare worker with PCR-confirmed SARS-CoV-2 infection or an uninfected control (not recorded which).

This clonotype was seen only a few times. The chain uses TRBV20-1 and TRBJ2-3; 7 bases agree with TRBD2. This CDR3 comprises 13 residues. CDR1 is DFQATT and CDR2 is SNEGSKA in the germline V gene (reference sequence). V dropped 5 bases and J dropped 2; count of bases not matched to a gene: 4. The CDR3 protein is CSAERGFTDTQYF. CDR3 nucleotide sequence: TGCAGTGCTGAGCGGGGTTTCACAGATACGCAGTATTTT.

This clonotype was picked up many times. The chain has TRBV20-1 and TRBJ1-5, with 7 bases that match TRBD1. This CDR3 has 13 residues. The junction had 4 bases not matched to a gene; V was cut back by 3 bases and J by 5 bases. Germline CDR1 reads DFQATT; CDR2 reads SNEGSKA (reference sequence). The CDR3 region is CSARMQGDQPQHF. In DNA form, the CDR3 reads TGCAGTGCTAGGATGCAGGGGGATCAGCCCCAGCATTTT.

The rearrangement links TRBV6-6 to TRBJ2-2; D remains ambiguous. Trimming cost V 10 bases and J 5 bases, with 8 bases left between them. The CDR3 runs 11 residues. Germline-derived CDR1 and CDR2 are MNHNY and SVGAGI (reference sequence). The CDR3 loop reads CATRLTGELFF. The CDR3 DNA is TGTGCCACCAGGTTAACCGGGGAGCTGTTTTTT.

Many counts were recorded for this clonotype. The CDR3 loop reads CSVEDTEAFF. The CDR3 bases are TGCAGCGTTGAGGATACTGAAGCTTTCTTT. This sequence joins TRBV29-1 and TRBJ1-1, with D uncertain. The CDR3 totals 10 residues. Germline V gene sequence: CDR1 SQVTM, CDR2 ANQGSEA. V was pared by 3 bases and J by 5 bases, with 4 bases between.

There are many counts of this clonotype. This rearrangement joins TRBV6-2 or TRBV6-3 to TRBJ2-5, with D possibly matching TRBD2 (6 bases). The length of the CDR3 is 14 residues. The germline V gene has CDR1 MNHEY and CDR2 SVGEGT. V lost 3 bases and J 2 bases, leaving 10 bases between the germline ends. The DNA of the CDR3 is TGTGCCAGCAGTTATTGGCGGGGTCAAGAGACCCAGTACTTC. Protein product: CASSYWRGQETQYF.

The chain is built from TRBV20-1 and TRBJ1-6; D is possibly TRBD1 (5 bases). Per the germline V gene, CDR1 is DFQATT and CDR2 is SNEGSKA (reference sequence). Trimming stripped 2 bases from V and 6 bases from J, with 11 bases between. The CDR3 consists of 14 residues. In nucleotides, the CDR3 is TGCAGTGCTAGAAGGGGTGGTGGTAATTCACCCCTCCACTTT. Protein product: CSARRGGGNSPLHF.

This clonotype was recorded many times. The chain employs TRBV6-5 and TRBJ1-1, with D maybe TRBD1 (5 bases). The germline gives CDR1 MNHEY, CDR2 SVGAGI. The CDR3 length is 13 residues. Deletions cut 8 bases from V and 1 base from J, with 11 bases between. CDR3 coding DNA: TGTGCCAGCTCTTGGGGCGGGAACACTGAAGCTTTCTTT. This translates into CASSWGGNTEAFF.

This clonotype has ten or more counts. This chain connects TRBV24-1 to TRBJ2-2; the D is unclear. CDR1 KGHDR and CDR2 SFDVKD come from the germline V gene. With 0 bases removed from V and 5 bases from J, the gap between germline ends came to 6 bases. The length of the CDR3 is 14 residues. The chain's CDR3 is CATSDLKQTGELFF. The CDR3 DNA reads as TGTGCCACCAGTGATTTGAAGCAGACCGGGGAGCTGTTTTTT.

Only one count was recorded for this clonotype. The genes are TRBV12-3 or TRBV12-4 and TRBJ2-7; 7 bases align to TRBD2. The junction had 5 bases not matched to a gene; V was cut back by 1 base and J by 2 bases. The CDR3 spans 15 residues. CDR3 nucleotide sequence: TGTGCCAGCAGTTTAGATCCAGCGGGAACCTACGAGCAGTACTTC. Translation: CASSLDPAGTYEQYF.

The CDR3 reads CASSSLAGTYNEQFF. The CDR3 nucleotides read TGTGCCAGCAGTTCCCTAGCGGGAACCTACAATGAGCAGTTCTTC. The chain combines TRBV6-2 or TRBV6-3 with TRBJ2-1, with 9 bases identical to TRBD2. V was clipped by 4 bases and J by 2 bases; unmatched bases: 3. The CDR3 spans 15 residues. CDR1 and CDR2 (germline): MNHEY, SVGEGT.

CDR3 DNA: TGTGCCTGGAGTCGTTTCAGAGGAGCTTTCTTT. The encoded protein is CAWSRFRGAFF. This chain uses TRBV30 with TRBJ1-1, with D unclear. The germline V and J ends were trimmed by 2 bases and 10 bases, with 11 bases remaining between them. There are 11 residues in the CDR3. CDR1 is GTSNPN and CDR2 is SVGIG in the germline V gene (reference sequence).

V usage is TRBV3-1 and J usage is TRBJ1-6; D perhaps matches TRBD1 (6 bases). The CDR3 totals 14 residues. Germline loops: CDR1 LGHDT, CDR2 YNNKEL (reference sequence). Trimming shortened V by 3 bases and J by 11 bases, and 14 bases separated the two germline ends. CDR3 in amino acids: CASSQMLQGTPLHF. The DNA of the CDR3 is TGTGCCAGCAGCCAGATGCTACAGGGTACACCCCTCCACTTT.

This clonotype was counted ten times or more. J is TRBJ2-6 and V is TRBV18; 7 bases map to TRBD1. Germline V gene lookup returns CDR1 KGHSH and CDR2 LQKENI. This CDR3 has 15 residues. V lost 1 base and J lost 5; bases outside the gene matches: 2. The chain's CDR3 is CASSPQGAWANVLTF. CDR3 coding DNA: TGTGCCAGCTCACCACAGGGGGCTTGGGCCAACGTCCTGACTTTC.

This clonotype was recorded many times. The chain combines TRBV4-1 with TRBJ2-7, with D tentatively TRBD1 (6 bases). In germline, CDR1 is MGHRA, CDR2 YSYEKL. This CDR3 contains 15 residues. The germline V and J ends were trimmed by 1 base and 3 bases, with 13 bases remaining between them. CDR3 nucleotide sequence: TGCGCCAGCAGCCAAGCTAATCTAGGGGGCTACGAGCAGTACTTC. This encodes CASSQANLGGYEQYF.

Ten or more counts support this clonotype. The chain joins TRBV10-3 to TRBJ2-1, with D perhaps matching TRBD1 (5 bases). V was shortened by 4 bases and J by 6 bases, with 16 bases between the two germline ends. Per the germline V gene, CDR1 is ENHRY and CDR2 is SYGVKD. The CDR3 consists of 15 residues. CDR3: CAISGAGKMGNEQFF. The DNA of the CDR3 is TGTGCCATCAGTGGAGCAGGGAAAATGGGCAATGAGCAGTTCTTC.

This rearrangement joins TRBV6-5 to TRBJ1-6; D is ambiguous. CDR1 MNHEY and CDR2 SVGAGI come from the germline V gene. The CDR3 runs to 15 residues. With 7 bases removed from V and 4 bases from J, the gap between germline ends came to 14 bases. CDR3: CASKELGNYNSPLHF. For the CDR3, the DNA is TGTGCCAGCAAGGAATTGGGGAATTATAATTCACCCCTCCACTTT.

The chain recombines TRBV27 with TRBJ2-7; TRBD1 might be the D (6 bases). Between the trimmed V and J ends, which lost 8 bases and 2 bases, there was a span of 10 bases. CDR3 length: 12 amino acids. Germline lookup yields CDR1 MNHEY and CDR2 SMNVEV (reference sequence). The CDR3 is CASARGTYEQYF. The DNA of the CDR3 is TGTGCCAGCGCCAGGGGTACCTACGAGCAGTACTTC.

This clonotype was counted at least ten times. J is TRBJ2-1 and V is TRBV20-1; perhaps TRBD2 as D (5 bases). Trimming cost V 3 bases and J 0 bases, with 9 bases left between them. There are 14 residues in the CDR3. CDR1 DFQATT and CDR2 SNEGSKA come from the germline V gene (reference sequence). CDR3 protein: CSASKGSSYNEQFF. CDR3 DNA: TGCAGTGCTAGTAAAGGGAGCTCCTACAATGAGCAGTTCTTC.